This T cell receptor (beta chain) comes out of a study of response to subunit inactivated influenza vaccine. Study outcomes and limitations: With each seasonal influenza vaccination, the authors suggested, few new T cells are recruited.

TCRdb used MiXCR to reprocess the RT-PCR reads, holding one entry per CDR3 protein. In the table there are about 800,000 distinct CDR3 sequences, about 20% of which are singletons. In the case of this clonotype: Its antigen is undetermined.

V was shortened by 3 bases and J by 3 bases, with 13 bases between the two germline ends. The CDR3 has 14 amino acids. Germline V gene lookup returns CDR1 SGHRS and CDR2 YFSETQ. The sample here was PBMCs from blood, taken 5 days after vaccination. This chain links TRBV5-1 with TRBJ2-7; possibly TRBD1 for D (6 bases). The sequence was obtained from a man in his forties or fifties who received an inactivated influenza vaccine. The CDR3 nucleotides read TGCGCCAGCAGCTATGTTCCGGGACACTACGAGCAGTACTTC. Translated: CASSYVPGHYEQYF.